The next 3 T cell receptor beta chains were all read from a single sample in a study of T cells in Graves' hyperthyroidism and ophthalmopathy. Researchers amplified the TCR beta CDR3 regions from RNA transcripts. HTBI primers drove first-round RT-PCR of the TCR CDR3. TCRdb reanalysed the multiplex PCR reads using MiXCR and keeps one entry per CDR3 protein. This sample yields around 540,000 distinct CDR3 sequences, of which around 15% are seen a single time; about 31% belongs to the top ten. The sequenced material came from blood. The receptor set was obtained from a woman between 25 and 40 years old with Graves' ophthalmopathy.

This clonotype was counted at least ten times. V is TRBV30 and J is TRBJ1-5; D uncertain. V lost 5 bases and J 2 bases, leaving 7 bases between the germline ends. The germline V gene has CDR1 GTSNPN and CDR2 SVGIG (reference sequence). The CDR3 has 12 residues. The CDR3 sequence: CAWGLGNQPQHF. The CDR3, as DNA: TGTGCCTGGGGATTGGGCAATCAGCCCCAGCATTTT.

CDR3 protein: CSAPGTGGTGELFF. The CDR3 coding sequence is TGCAGTGCGCCCGGGACAGGGGGCACCGGGGAGCTGTTTTTT. The V call is TRBV20-1, the J call TRBJ2-2; 11 bases line up with TRBD1. The CDR3 extends over 14 amino acids. After removal of 6 bases from V and 4 bases from J, the junction contained 4 bases not matched to a gene. Germline V gene sequence: CDR1 DFQATT, CDR2 SNEGSKA (reference sequence).

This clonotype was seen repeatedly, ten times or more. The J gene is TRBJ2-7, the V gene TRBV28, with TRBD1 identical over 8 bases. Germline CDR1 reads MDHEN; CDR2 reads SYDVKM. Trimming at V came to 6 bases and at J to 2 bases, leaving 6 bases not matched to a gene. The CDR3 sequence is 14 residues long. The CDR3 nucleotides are TGTGCCAGCAGCACACAGGGGGGCCCCTACGAGCAGTACTTC. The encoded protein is CASSTQGGPYEQYF.